Each of the 27 T cell receptor beta chains below was sequenced from the same sample in a study of T cells in Graves' hyperthyroidism and ophthalmopathy. Amplified regions were TCR beta CDR3 sequences from RNA transcripts. The study used the HTBI primer set for a first-round RT-PCR of the TCR CDR3. Via MiXCR, TCRdb re-called the multiplex PCR reads, giving one row per CDR3 protein. The sample includes around 540,000 distinct CDR3 sequences, about 16% of them seen just once. The sequenced sample consisted of blood. Receptor source: a woman aged 25 to 39 with Graves' ophthalmopathy.

The chain carries TRBV4-2 and TRBJ1-4, with a possible D match to TRBD1 (5 bases). Trimming removed 3 bases from V and 3 bases from J, with 8 bases in between. CDR3 length: 14 amino acids. CDR1 and CDR2 (germline): LGHNA, YNFKEQ. The CDR3 spells CASSHQGPNEKLFF. Here the CDR3 DNA reads TGTGCCAGCAGCCACCAGGGCCCTAATGAAAAACTGTTTTTT.

The rearrangement uses TRBV19 and TRBJ2-1; 8 bases fit TRBD1. J lost 5 bases, V lost 3 bases, and 9 bases had no gene match. CDR3 length: 16 residues. Germline CDR1 and CDR2: LNHDA and SQIVND (reference sequence). Written as DNA, the CDR3 is TGTGCCAGTAGTATTTCGGGACAGGTAGGACACAATGAGCAGTTCTTC. Translation: CASSISGQVGHNEQFF.

This clonotype was observed a handful of times. The J gene is TRBJ2-7, the V gene TRBV28; D remains ambiguous. The CDR3 has 13 residues. V dropped 6 bases and J dropped 4 bases, with 13 bases sitting between them. Germline V CDR1 and CDR2: MDHEN, SYDVKM. As DNA, the CDR3 is TGTGCCAGCAGCCTTGTTCCCGGTTACGAGCAGTACTTC. Translation: CASSLVPGYEQYF. Together with reference TRBV28 and TRBJ2-7, the CDR3 gives the full variable domain: DVKVTQSSRYLVKRTGEKVFLECVQDMDHENMFWYRQDPGLGLRLIYFSYDVKMKEKGDIPEGYSVSREKKERFSLILESASTNQTSMYLCASSLVPGYEQYFGPGTRLTVT.

This clonotype was observed many times. The chain couples TRBV5-5 to TRBJ2-7; no reliable D call. CDR1 and CDR2 (germline): SGHKS, YYEKEE (reference sequence). The CDR3 has 12 residues. Trimming cost V 1 base and J 5 bases, with 7 bases left between them. CDR3 coding DNA: TGTGCCAGCAGCTTGTATAGTGACGAGCAGTACTTC. This sequence encodes CASSLYSDEQYF.

This clonotype was seen just once. The gene calls are TRBV19 and TRBJ1-5, with D maybe TRBD1 (5 bases). The CDR3 contains 15 residues. The germline gives CDR1 LNHDA, CDR2 SQIVND (reference sequence). The germline V and J ends were trimmed by 4 bases and 0 bases, with 10 bases remaining between them. The CDR3 protein is CASSNRINSNQPQHF. As DNA, the CDR3 is TGTGCCAGTAGTAACAGGATAAATAGCAATCAGCCCCAGCATTTT.

The sample holds a few counts of this clonotype. This chain connects TRBV6-2 or TRBV6-3 to TRBJ2-5, with TRBD1 matching over 7 bases. The CDR3 has 15 amino acids. The V gene's germline CDR1 is MNHEY and CDR2 SVGEGT. V shed 0 bases and J 1 base; nucleotides not matched to a gene: 2. DNA of the CDR3: TGTGCCAGCAGTTACTCGGGACAGTTCCAAGAGACCCAGTACTTC. Its translation is CASSYSGQFQETQYF.

The rearrangement joins TRBV7-9 to TRBJ2-5, with D possibly matching TRBD2 (6 bases). Germline V CDR1 and CDR2: SEHNR, FQNEAQ (reference sequence). Trimming left V 3 bases short and J 2 bases short, with 16 bases between. This CDR3 spans 16 amino acids. Written as DNA, the CDR3 is TGTGCCAGCAGCTTGGATTCTCCGGGGGAACAAGAGACCCAGTACTTC. It is translated as CASSLDSPGEQETQYF.

The chain employs TRBV28 and TRBJ2-7, with D possibly being TRBD1 (6 bases). The V end lost 5 bases, the J end lost 4 bases, and 27 bases lay between the germline ends. Germline CDR1 is MDHEN and CDR2 is SYDVKM. CDR3 length: 18 residues. CDR3 sequence reads: CASSPLGGGPHEWYEQYF. CDR3 DNA: TGTGCCAGCAGTCCCCTAGGGGGTGGGCCCCACGAATGGTACGAGCAGTACTTC.

This chain uses TRBV7-9 with TRBJ2-7; TRBD1 or TRBD2 may be the D gene (5 bases each). V was trimmed by 2 bases and J by 5 bases, leaving 22 bases between them. The CDR3 is 17 residues long. The germline V gene has CDR1 SEHNR and CDR2 FQNEAQ (reference sequence). For the CDR3, the DNA is TGTGCCAGCAGCTTACCTAGCTGGGTGGGGGACCGAGACGAGCAGTACTTC. This sequence encodes CASSLPSWVGDRDEQYF.

The CDR3: CASSLRGALPDTQYF. The CDR3 DNA reads as TGTGCCAGCAGCTTAAGAGGAGCCCTTCCAGATACGCAGTATTTT. This chain joins TRBV11-2 and TRBJ2-3; D call uncertain. V dropped 2 bases and J dropped 4 bases, with 13 bases sitting between them. From germline, CDR1 is SGHAT and CDR2 FQNNGV. This CDR3 contains 15 residues.

This clonotype was detected many times. CDR3 amino acids: CASQNVEGLIVVNTEAFF. The CDR3 DNA reads TGTGCCAGCCAAAACGTCGAGGGTTTGATCGTTGTGAACACTGAAGCTTTCTTT. The chain carries TRBV7-6 and TRBJ1-1; D is unclear. Germline V CDR1 and CDR2: SGHVS, FNYEAQ. Trimming cost V 8 bases and J 0 bases, with 25 bases left between them. The CDR3 extends over 18 amino acids.

Comment on this clonotype: Being one base from a much bigger clone, this may be a read error. The V call is TRBV12-3 or TRBV12-4, the J call TRBJ2-3; tentatively, D is TRBD2 (7 bases). V was pared by 5 bases and J by 4 bases, with 16 bases between. This CDR3 is built from 15 residues. CDR3 amino acids: CASSDGGRGADTQYF. CDR3 bases: TGTGCCAGCAGTGACGGGGGGCGAGGGGCAGATACGCAGTATTTT.

As concerns this clonotype: Since a much larger clone is just one base distant, this may be a read error. CDR3 DNA: TGTGCCAGCAAAGGACAGGGGGGGGTCAATGAGCAGTACTTC. This sequence encodes CASKGQGGVNEQYF. The rearrangement uses TRBV7-2 and TRBJ2-1, with TRBD1 matching 10 bases. The DNA end lines up better with TRBJ2-7; the J call may be wrong. The CDR3 is 14 amino acids. The germline V gene has CDR1 SGHTA and CDR2 FQGNSA.

The sample holds many counts of this clonotype. This chain joins TRBV18 and TRBJ1-2, with D unresolved. The CDR3 length is 14 residues. CDR1 is KGHSH, CDR2 LQKENI, per germline. Trimming removed 4 bases at V and 4 bases at J, with 13 bases between. The CDR3 DNA follows: TGTGCCAGCTCACAGGCTTCCGATGGCTATGGCTACACCTTC. Translating gives CASSQASDGYGYTF. The variable domain in full, completed from reference TRBV18 and TRBJ1-2, reads NAGVMQNPRHLVRRRGQEARLRCSPMKGHSHVYWYRQLPEEGLKFMVYLQKENIIDESGMPKERFSAEFPKEGPSILRIQQVVRGDSAAYFCASSQASDGYGYTFGSGTRLTVV.

The V and J genes are TRBV28 and TRBJ2-7, with TRBD1 matching over 8 bases. The germline CDR1 and CDR2 sequences are MDHEN and SYDVKM. The CDR3 is 15 amino acids. The V gene end was trimmed by 0 bases and the J gene end by 0 bases; junction bases not matched to a gene: 1. In nucleotides, the CDR3 is TGTGCCAGCAGTTTATGGGACAGGGCCTCCTACGAGCAGTACTTC. Translation: CASSLWDRASYEQYF.

Only a few counts were recorded for this clonotype. The rearrangement uses TRBV4-1 and TRBJ2-3; D unclear. V was shortened by 2 bases and J by 4 bases, with 10 bases between the two germline ends. In germline, CDR1 is MGHRA, CDR2 YSYEKL. There are 14 residues in the CDR3. The CDR3 spells CASSQLFPSDTQYF. The DNA for the CDR3 is TGCGCCAGCAGCCAATTGTTTCCATCAGATACGCAGTATTTT.

This clonotype has a handful of counts. This chain joins TRBV19 and TRBJ1-5; D is unresolved. Germline CDR1 and CDR2: LNHDA and SQIVND (reference sequence). The V and J ends lost 3 bases and 7 bases respectively, with 19 bases between them. The CDR3 runs 16 residues. CDR3 nucleotides: TGTGCCAGTAGTATTTGGGTGGTTGGCCCTACACAGCCCCAGCATTTT. As protein: CASSIWVVGPTQPQHF.

Notes on this clonotype: Sequence at one end of the junction differs from germline and may be a read error. This sequence joins TRBV5-1 and TRBJ2-1; 9 bases line up with TRBD2. Germline V CDR1 and CDR2: SGHRS, YFSETQ. The CDR3 runs 18 residues. CDR3 sequence: CASSLFAGGPGSYNEQFF. In DNA, the CDR3 is TGTGCCAGCAGCTTGTTCGCGGGAGGGCCAGGATCCTACAATGAGCAGTTCTTC.

The rearrangement uses TRBV12-3 or TRBV12-4 and TRBJ2-7, with TRBD2 as a possible D gene (6 bases). V was trimmed by 7 bases and J by 6 bases, leaving 19 bases between them. The CDR3 length is 14 residues. The CDR3 nucleotides read TGTGCCAGCACCCGAACGGGAGCTTTCGGCGAGCAGTACTTC. It codes for CASTRTGAFGEQYF.

In its sample, this clonotype was seen many times. The chain couples TRBV10-2 to TRBJ1-2, with 7 nucleotides matching TRBD1. Per germline, CDR1 WSHSY and CDR2 SAAADI. There are 15 residues in the CDR3. Germline trimming cut 3 bases from V and 8 bases from J; bases unmatched to any gene: 12. CDR3 protein: CASSEGGRGKEGYTF. CDR3 nucleotide sequence: TGCGCCAGCAGTGAAGGGGGCAGGGGGAAGGAAGGCTACACCTTC.

The V and J genes are TRBV24-1 and TRBJ2-7, with D possibly TRBD2 on 5 matching bases. Per the germline V gene, CDR1 is KGHDR and CDR2 is SFDVKD. The germline V and J ends were trimmed by 5 bases and 1 base, with 20 bases remaining between them. The CDR3 spans 17 residues. CDR3 in amino acids: CATSVRRNPTPSYEQYF. CDR3 nucleotides: TGTGCCACCAGTGTCAGGAGGAACCCGACGCCTTCCTACGAGCAGTACTTC.

This clonotype was observed a handful of times. The chain employs TRBV29-1 and TRBJ2-2; D perhaps matches TRBD2 (5 bases). The germline V gene has CDR1 SQVTM and CDR2 ANQGSEA. The CDR3 contains 13 residues. V lost 7 bases and J lost 1, with 10 bases in between. In DNA form, the CDR3 reads TGCAGCGCTGAGAGCGGGAACACCGGGGAGCTGTTTTTT. Translating gives CSAESGNTGELFF.

This chain links TRBV20-1 with TRBJ2-1; 9 nucleotides match TRBD2. V trimming: 5 bases; J trimming: 4 bases; junction bases outside the gene matches: 6. This CDR3 is 14 amino acids long. Germline lookup yields CDR1 DFQATT and CDR2 SNEGSKA (reference sequence). DNA of the CDR3: TGCAGTGCTGTTACTAGCGGGCCTTACAATGAGCAGTTCTTC. It codes for CSAVTSGPYNEQFF.

This clonotype was observed at least ten times. DNA for the CDR3: TGTGCCATCAGTGAATCCCCCGCGGCTAGCGGACAATGGGGGGCCGTGGAGACCCAGTACTTC. Translating it yields CAISESPAASGQWGAVETQYF. This chain joins TRBV10-3 and TRBJ2-5; possibly TRBD2 for D (7 bases). V lost 3 bases and J 5 bases, leaving 34 bases between the germline ends. This CDR3 has 21 residues. CDR1 is ENHRY and CDR2 is SYGVKD in the germline V gene.

This clonotype was seen at least ten times. This chain uses TRBV30 with TRBJ2-5; D tentatively reads TRBD1 or TRBD2 (7 bases each). Germline V CDR1 and CDR2: GTSNPN, SVGIG (reference sequence). V gave up 4 bases and J gave up 7 bases, with 13 bases separating them. The CDR3 loop spans 12 amino acids. Written as DNA, the CDR3 is TGTGCCTGGAAGGGAGGGGGCGGGACCCAGTACTTC. It codes for CAWKGGGGTQYF.

This clonotype was observed at least ten times. This chain links TRBV6-5 with TRBJ2-2; 7 bases are a match to TRBD2. This CDR3 comprises 14 residues. J gave up 5 bases and V 0 bases, and 0 bases lay outside the gene matches. Germline loops: CDR1 MNHEY, CDR2 SVGAGI. CDR3 in amino acids: CASSYSGGTGELFF. In DNA form, the CDR3 reads TGTGCCAGCAGTTACTCGGGAGGGACCGGGGAGCTGTTTTTT.

At least ten counts were recorded for this clonotype. Here the CDR3 DNA reads TGCGCCAGCAGCCAAACAGGGGGCTACGAGCAGTACTTC. Residues: CASSQTGGYEQYF. The rearrangement joins TRBV4-3 to TRBJ2-7; 8 bases line up with TRBD1. V shed 2 bases and J 3 bases; nucleotides not matched to a gene: 0. Germline V lookup: CDR1 LGHNA, CDR2 YSLEER. The CDR3 is 13 amino acids.